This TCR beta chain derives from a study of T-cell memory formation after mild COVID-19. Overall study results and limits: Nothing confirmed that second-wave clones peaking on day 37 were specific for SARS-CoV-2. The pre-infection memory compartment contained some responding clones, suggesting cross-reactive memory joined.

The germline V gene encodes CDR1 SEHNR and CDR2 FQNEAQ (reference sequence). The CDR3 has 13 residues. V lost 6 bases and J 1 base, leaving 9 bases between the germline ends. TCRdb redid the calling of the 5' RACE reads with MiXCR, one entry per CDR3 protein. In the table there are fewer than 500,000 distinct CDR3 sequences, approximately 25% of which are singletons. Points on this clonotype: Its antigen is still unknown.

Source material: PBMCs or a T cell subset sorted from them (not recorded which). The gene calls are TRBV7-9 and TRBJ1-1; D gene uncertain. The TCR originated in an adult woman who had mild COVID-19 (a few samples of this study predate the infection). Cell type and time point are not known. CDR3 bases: TGTGCCAGCAGTCCCTCAGCGAACACTGAAGCTTTCTTT. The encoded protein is CASSPSANTEAFF.